This T cell receptor beta chain originates from a study of T cells after yellow fever vaccination. Study-wide background: The SMART-Seq v4 Ultra Low Input method served to prepare the low-cell-number fractions.

In its sample, this clonotype was seen a few times. What it binds is not known. Germline V gene lookup returns CDR1 KGHSH and CDR2 LQKENI. The CDR3 length is 14 residues. The J segment lost 2 bases and the V segment lost 5 bases, leaving 5 bases of the junction unmatched. Study observations and caveats: Abundant contaminating clonotypes from the bulk population could appear in FACS-sorted repertoires.

Conversion of TCR transcripts into cDNA relied on 5'RACE template switching, which added a universal primer site and UMIs. TCRdb used MiXCR to reprocess the 5' RACE reads, holding one entry per CDR3 protein. The sample records around 350,000 distinct CDR3 sequences, under 14% being singletons. The material was PBMCs, obtained on the day of the first yellow fever vaccination. This sequence joins TRBV18 and TRBJ2-7; TRBD1 aligns across 8 bases. The source of this sequence is a man younger than 35 who received the YFV17D yellow fever vaccine. CDR3 residues: CASSTTGGTYEQYV. CDR3 DNA: TGTGCCAGCTCAACTACAGGGGGAACCTACGAGCAGTACGTC.